This T cell receptor (beta chain) was sequenced in a study of PD-1 blockade in classical Hodgkin lymphoma. The study, taken as a whole, reports: Among the patients, those starting nivolumab under 1 year after ASCT were excluded. Newly diagnosed patients had diversity similar to the baseline diversity of complete responders. When set against healthy donors, newly diagnosed patients were reported to show lower baseline TCR diversity.

This sample's time point: cycle 4 day 1 (C4D1), after 6 weeks of nivolumab. Every patient was affected by relapse after autologous stem cell transplantation, while exposure to brentuximab vedotin was not uniform. Magnetic negative selection served to purify CD4+ T cells out of PBMCs that had been thawed. Responses achieved at best were complete response, partial response or progressive disease. Some clones are missing from TCRdb's copy, which holds only in-frame ones; the method was immunoSEQ multiplex PCR. The data hold about 28,000 clones, with less than 80% observed a single time. The germline V gene encodes CDR1 SGHTA and CDR2 FQGNSA. The V end was cut by 2 bases, the J end by 5 bases, with 12 bases between. The CDR3 consists of 14 residues. A single count supports this clone. The antigen is not known.

Sample: CD4+ T cells from blood, taken before the fourth cycle of nivolumab. This receptor was identified in a human donor with classical Hodgkin lymphoma. The genes are TRBV7-2 and TRBJ2-5; TRBD2 is a possible D gene (6 bases). The CDR3 DNA sequence: TGTGCCAGCAGCTTAACGGGGGTTCGGGAGACCCAGTACTTC. It yields the protein CASSLTGVRETQYF.